This T cell receptor (beta chain) was captured by sequencing in a study of blood T cell repertoires in COVID-19. Study in general: From T cells, B-cell-depleted T cells, or PBMCs came the material, which was cDNA or gDNA.

Cohort allocation depended upon clinical history that participants reported. Cohort 3 donors counted as recovered after two negative PCRs, clearance, or resolved symptoms. In germline, CDR1 is SEHNR, CDR2 FQNEAQ (reference sequence). The CDR3 runs to 13 residues. Trimming removed 1 base from V and 9 bases from J; junction bases left unmatched: 2. As originally analysed: Quantification of nucleated cells was approximated via reference gene primer amplification. Assay used: immunoSEQ multiplex PCR; TCRdb lists only in-frame clones, some missing. V and J calls and clone size follow that table, whereas D and trimming were derived from the DNA. The profile shows 150,000 to 200,000 clones, 88% of them singletons.

The sequence derives from a woman aged 18 to 35 who had recovered from COVID-19. The sample consisted of PBMCs or T cells enriched from blood (not recorded which). The rearrangement joins TRBV7-9 to TRBJ2-1, with TRBD1 matching over 8 bases. CDR3 DNA sequence: TGTGCCAGCAGCTTAGACAGGGGGAGTGAGCAGTTCTTC. It translates to CASSLDRGSEQFF.